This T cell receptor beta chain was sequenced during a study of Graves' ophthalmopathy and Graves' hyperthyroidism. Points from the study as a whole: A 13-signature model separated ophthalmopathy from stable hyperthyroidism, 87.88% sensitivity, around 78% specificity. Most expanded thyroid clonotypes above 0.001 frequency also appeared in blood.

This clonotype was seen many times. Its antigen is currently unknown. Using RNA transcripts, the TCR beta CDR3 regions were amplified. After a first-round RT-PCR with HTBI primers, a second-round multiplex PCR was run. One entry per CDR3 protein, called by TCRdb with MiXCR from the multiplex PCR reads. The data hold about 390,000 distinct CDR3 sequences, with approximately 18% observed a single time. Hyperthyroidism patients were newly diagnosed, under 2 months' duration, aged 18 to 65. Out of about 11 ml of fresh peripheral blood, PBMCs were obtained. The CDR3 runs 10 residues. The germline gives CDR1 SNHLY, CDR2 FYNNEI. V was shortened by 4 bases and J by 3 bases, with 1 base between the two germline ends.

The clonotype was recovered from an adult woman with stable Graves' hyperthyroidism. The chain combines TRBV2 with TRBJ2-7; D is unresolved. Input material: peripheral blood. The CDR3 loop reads CASSVYEQYF. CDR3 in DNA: TGTGCCAGCAGTGTCTACGAGCAGTACTTC.